A selection of T cell receptor beta chains follows, all from one sample in a study of T cells in Graves' hyperthyroidism and ophthalmopathy. TCRdb independently ran MiXCR on the multiplex PCR reads; one entry per CDR3 protein. The sample has approximately 400,000 distinct CDR3 sequences, about 19% seen once. The source material was blood. Source of these receptors: a woman aged 18-30 years with Graves' hyperthyroidism. CDR3s include the opening cysteine and the closing phenylalanine or tryptophan. Fields, in order: J gene, V gene, clone size, CDR3 protein. The size of a clone is reported for some rows only, either as once, few or many, or as a class for expanded clones.

J: TRBJ1-2; V: TRBV2; size: many; CDR3: CASSEVPRQGYGYTF
J: TRBJ1-1; V: TRBV28; size: -; CDR3: CASSFLPYTNTEAFF
J: TRBJ1-2; V: TRBV7-9; size: many; CDR3: CASSPTGGGYTF
J: TRBJ1-5; V: TRBV19; size: many; CDR3: CASKQGAGGNQPQHF
J: TRBJ2-7; V: TRBV6-5; size: -; CDR3: CASSRRDLSYEQYF
J: TRBJ2-5; V: TRBV28; size: -; CDR3: CASSGKALAGPQETQYF
J: TRBJ2-7; V: TRBV6-1; size: once; CDR3: CASSDTGGLEQYF
J: TRBJ1-1; V: TRBV12-3/TRBV12-4; size: many; CDR3: CASSLERAAEAFF
J: TRBJ1-1; V: TRBV7-3; size: many; CDR3: CASSLTRVSTEAFF
J: TRBJ1-1; V: TRBV5-1; size: many; CDR3: CASSQIRLQRNTEAFF
J: TRBJ2-3; V: TRBV7-6; size: many; CDR3: CASSLGTGADTQYF
J: TRBJ2-7; V: TRBV11-3; size: -; CDR3: CASTPVGVQTYEQYF
J: TRBJ1-1; V: TRBV6-2/TRBV6-3; size: -; CDR3: CASSQTGNEAFF
J: TRBJ1-2; V: TRBV9; size: many; CDR3: CASSRDRGPAYGYTF
J: TRBJ2-5; V: TRBV7-8; size: many; CDR3: CASSRRVETQYF
J: TRBJ1-1; V: TRBV7-3; size: -; CDR3: CASSLLAGTTEAFF
J: TRBJ2-7; V: TRBV13; size: many; CDR3: CASSDGGDAEQYF
J: TRBJ1-1; V: TRBV29-1; size: many; CDR3: CSVGDTEAFF
J: TRBJ2-5; V: TRBV15; size: many; CDR3: CATSRDGAARRQETQYF
J: TRBJ2-2; V: TRBV5-1; size: many; CDR3: CASRMGGTANTGELFF
J: TRBJ1-6; V: TRBV27; size: -; CDR3: CASSYSGTNPPLHF
J: TRBJ2-2; V: TRBV11-3; size: many; CDR3: CASSPLTGENTGELFF
J: TRBJ2-3; V: TRBV6-5; size: many; CDR3: CASSYGASTDTQYF
J: TRBJ2-7; V: TRBV18; size: -; CDR3: CASSPQGRVRGEQYF
J: TRBJ1-1; V: TRBV7-2; size: many; CDR3: CASSLYSAEYTEAFF
J: TRBJ2-3; V: TRBV5-1; size: many; CDR3: CASSETGTSAQDTQYF
J: TRBJ1-1; V: TRBV27; size: many; CDR3: CASTNPRTSEAFF
J: TRBJ2-5; V: TRBV4-1; size: many; CDR3: CASSRPGYYQETQYF
J: TRBJ1-2; V: TRBV6-1; size: -; CDR3: CASIRSGQGTFGYTF
J: TRBJ2-2; V: TRBV7-8; size: many; CDR3: CASSQGLDQLWTGELFF
J: TRBJ2-2; V: TRBV12-3/TRBV12-4; size: many; CDR3: CASRPTSGGRTGELFF
J: TRBJ2-7; V: TRBV20-1; size: -; CDR3: CSARPRAAPSYEQYF
J: TRBJ2-7; V: TRBV12-3/TRBV12-4; size: many; CDR3: CASSYRAHEQYF
J: TRBJ2-5; V: TRBV7-9; size: many; CDR3: CASGRLAGEKETQYF
J: TRBJ1-1; V: TRBV6-1; size: -; CDR3: CASRPGTGYTEAFF
J: TRBJ1-1; V: TRBV4-2; size: many; CDR3: CASSQDTSRAGAFF
J: TRBJ2-4; V: TRBV7-3; size: many; CDR3: CASSSVTGQGAQVAKNIQYF
J: TRBJ1-5; V: TRBV19; size: few; CDR3: CASSTGRSNQPQHF
J: TRBJ2-5; V: TRBV20-1; size: many; CDR3: CSAREIGETQYF
J: TRBJ1-1; V: TRBV6-1; size: -; CDR3: CASRPFFLSSTEAFF
J: TRBJ1-2; V: TRBV28; size: -; CDR3: CASSRPFGTPYGYTF
J: TRBJ2-2; V: TRBV29-1; size: few; CDR3: CSVEGGVQGKTGELFF
J: TRBJ2-5; V: TRBV10-3; size: many; CDR3: CAISDWGVGETQYF
J: TRBJ1-2; V: TRBV6-1; size: -; CDR3: CASMAPPNYGYTF
J: TRBJ1-3; V: TRBV24-1; size: many; CDR3: CATNAGRSGNTIYF
J: TRBJ1-4; V: TRBV28; size: -; CDR3: CASSSTRTDEKLFF
J: TRBJ2-2; V: TRBV27; size: many; CDR3: CASSLSAGGTGELFF
J: TRBJ2-2; V: TRBV11-2; size: -; CDR3: CASSPWRGGVNTGELFF
J: TRBJ1-1; V: TRBV18; size: many; CDR3: CASSLPYTEAFF
J: TRBJ1-2; V: TRBV18; size: many; CDR3: CASSPPIETSPTGYTF
J: TRBJ2-7; V: TRBV6-2/TRBV6-3; size: many; CDR3: CASSYFMIPYEQYF
J: TRBJ2-5; V: TRBV20-1; size: many; CDR3: CSARETLAGTGKETQYF
J: TRBJ1-1; V: TRBV19; size: many; CDR3: CASSPWIGQLTNTEAFF
J: TRBJ2-6; V: TRBV6-1; size: many; CDR3: CASSEGLTGANVLTF
J: TRBJ2-7; V: TRBV7-2; size: many; CDR3: CASSLDSHLHEQYF
J: TRBJ2-7; V: TRBV7-9; size: -; CDR3: CASSSSDHGQYF
J: TRBJ2-5; V: TRBV30; size: -; CDR3: CAWSLPGQVETQYF
J: TRBJ2-5; V: TRBV6-1; size: many; CDR3: CASSEGGIGETQYF
J: TRBJ2-5; V: TRBV5-1; size: few; CDR3: CASSLVPQGETQYF
J: TRBJ2-2; V: TRBV29-1; size: many; CDR3: CSVLTETGELFF